The 30 T cell receptor beta chains presented below share a single source sample, sequenced in a study of blood T cells in healthy people across ages. PCR was performed a second time for about 7 to 11 cycles using a sample-barcoded 5' primer and a J-beta primer mix. TCRdb processed the 5' RACE reads anew with MiXCR; each CDR3 protein has one entry. The sample holds some 900,000 distinct CDR3 sequences; about 48% are singletons and the top ten take around 15%. Sequencing was performed on blood. The source of these receptors is a young man in good health.

This chain uses TRBV4-1 with TRBJ2-3; no definite D call. With 0 bases removed from V and 1 base from J, the gap between germline ends came to 14 bases. The germline V gene has CDR1 MGHRA and CDR2 YSYEKL. The CDR3 sequence is 17 residues long. CDR3 amino acids: CASSQDGPQWGTDTQYF. Here the CDR3 DNA reads TGCGCCAGCAGCCAAGATGGGCCTCAATGGGGCACAGATACGCAGTATTTT.

The J gene is TRBJ2-7, the V gene TRBV27; possible D gene TRBD2, 5 bases. Germline CDR1 MNHEY, CDR2 SMNVEV (reference sequence). V was trimmed by 5 bases and J by 1 base, leaving 15 bases between them. CDR3 length equals 15 residues. DNA of the CDR3: TGTGCCAGCAGTCCCGCGGGTTTTCGGTCCTACGAGCAGTACTTC. It translates to CASSPAGFRSYEQYF.

The chain recombines TRBV20-1 with TRBJ2-5, with D tentatively TRBD2 (6 bases). V was trimmed by 5 bases and J by 13 bases, leaving 14 bases between them. The CDR3 loop spans 10 amino acids. CDR1 is DFQATT and CDR2 is SNEGSKA in the germline V gene (reference sequence). The CDR3 coding sequence is TGCAGTGCTCTTCGGGAGAAAGGGTACTTC. Protein: CSALREKGYF.

This clonotype was detected only a few times. One junction end disagrees with the germline gene, perhaps due to a read error. J is TRBJ2-1 and V is TRBV12-3 or TRBV12-4; 10 bases align to TRBD2. The length of the CDR3 is 14 residues. CDR3 loop: CASSVAGGDNEQFF. DNA of the CDR3: TGTGCCAGCAGTGTAGCGGGGGGAGACAATGAGCAGTTCTTC.

This chain uses TRBV4-1 with TRBJ2-7; either TRBD1 or TRBD2 may supply D (6 bases each). This CDR3 spans 15 amino acids. V gave up 0 bases and J gave up 1 base, with 10 bases separating them. Germline CDR1 reads MGHRA; CDR2 reads YSYEKL. CDR3 residues: CASSQERDISYEQYF. CDR3 in DNA: TGCGCCAGCAGCCAAGAGCGGGACATTTCCTACGAGCAGTACTTC.

The rearrangement joins TRBV30 to TRBJ2-1; D remains unclear. Germline V gene data show CDR1 as GTSNPN and CDR2 as SVGIG (reference sequence). Trimming cost V 1 base and J 0 bases, with 4 bases left between them. The CDR3 spans 13 residues. The CDR3 sequence is CAWSGSSYNEQFF. The CDR3 DNA sequence: TGTGCCTGGAGTGGGAGCTCCTACAATGAGCAGTTCTTC.

The CDR3 DNA is TGTGCCAGCAGCTCCCCGGTGTTTAGCCCCCCTGAAGCTTTCTTT. Translation gives CASSSPVFSPPEAFF. This chain connects TRBV7-9 to TRBJ1-1, with D unresolved. With 4 bases removed from V and 6 bases from J, the gap between germline ends came to 18 bases. This CDR3 is 15 amino acids long. Germline V gives CDR1 SEHNR, CDR2 FQNEAQ (reference sequence).

Worth noting for this clonotype: Germline and junction disagree at one end, which may indicate a read error. The chain is built from TRBV7-2 and TRBJ1-2; TRBD1 is a possible D gene (5 bases). Germline V CDR1 and CDR2: SGHTA, FQGNSA. This CDR3 spans 13 amino acids. CDR3 sequence (DNA): TGTGCCAGCGGCTCCGAGAGGGGATATGGCTACATCTTC. Protein product: CASGSERGYGYIF.

The chain employs TRBV9 and TRBJ2-3; the D is unclear. Germline CDR1 reads SGDLS; CDR2 reads YYNGEE. V lost 0 bases and J lost 3, with 14 bases in between. The CDR3 runs to 16 residues. The DNA of the CDR3 is TGTGCCAGCAGCGTAGAGGTTCGGCCTCTGACAGATACGCAGTATTTT. This gives the protein CASSVEVRPLTDTQYF. The variable domain in full, completed from reference TRBV9 and TRBJ2-3, reads DSGVTQTPKHLITATGQRVTLRCSPRSGDLSVYWYQQSLDQGLQFLIQYYNGEERAKGNILERFSAQQFPDLHSELNLSSLELGDSALYFCASSVEVRPLTDTQYFGPGTRLTVL.

Points on this clonotype: An end of the junction differs from the germline gene, which may be a read error. The chain joins TRBV5-5 to TRBJ2-7; the D gene is possibly TRBD1 (5 bases). Germline CDR1 reads SGHKS; CDR2 reads YYEKEE (reference sequence). The CDR3 length is 14 residues. The CDR3 is CASSFSAGSYERYF. The CDR3 DNA reads as TGTGCCAGCAGCTTCTCGGCAGGGTCCTACGAGCGGTACTTC.

V and J are TRBV5-1 and TRBJ2-3; TRBD2 matches at 11 bases. Germline loops: CDR1 SGHRS, CDR2 YFSETQ. The J segment lost 2 bases and the V segment lost 0 bases, leaving 5 bases of the junction unmatched. The CDR3 has 17 amino acids. The CDR3 nucleotides are TGCGCCAGCAGCTTGGTGGCTAGCGGGGGGCCCACAGATACGCAGTATTTT. It yields the protein CASSLVASGGPTDTQYF.

In its sample, this clonotype was seen a few times. V and J are TRBV12-3 or TRBV12-4 and TRBJ2-1, with a possible D match to TRBD2 (5 bases). Trimming took 1 base from V and 7 from J, leaving 11 bases between them. The CDR3 extends over 14 amino acids. CDR3 nucleotides: TGTGCCAGCAGTTTAGTGCGACCGGGGAATGAGCAGTTCTTC. This gives the protein CASSLVRPGNEQFF.

This clonotype was seen a few times. V gene TRBV7-3 combines with J gene TRBJ2-1; TRBD2 aligns across 8 bases. Germline trimming cut 5 bases from V and 0 bases from J; bases unmatched to any gene: 6. The CDR3 consists of 16 residues. Germline loops: CDR1 SGHTA, CDR2 FQGTGA. The CDR3, as DNA: TGTGCCAGCAGCGATAAGGGGACTAGCTCCTACAATGAGCAGTTCTTC. It translates to CASSDKGTSSYNEQFF.

Note on this clonotype: A much bigger clone sits one base away, suggesting this may be a read error. V gene TRBV25-1 combines with J gene TRBJ1-6; TRBD1 is a possible D gene (5 bases). CDR1 MGHDK and CDR2 SYGVNS come from the germline V gene. The CDR3 has 15 amino acids. V lost 6 bases, J lost 9 bases, and 18 bases lay in between. The CDR3 sequence: CASSLDTPSSSPLHF. CDR3 coding DNA: TGTGCCAGCAGCCTGGACACTCCTTCGAGTTCACCCCTCCACTTT.

This clonotype was counted ten times or more. The V and J genes are TRBV2 and TRBJ2-7, with D unresolved. The germline V and J ends were trimmed by 6 bases and 4 bases, with 7 bases remaining between them. Per germline, CDR1 SNHLY and CDR2 FYNNEI. This CDR3 is built from 11 residues. The CDR3 sequence: CASSTLYEQYF. DNA of the CDR3: TGTGCCAGCAGCACCCTTTACGAGCAGTACTTC.

This chain joins TRBV2 and TRBJ1-2; TRBD1 might be the D (5 bases). Between the trimmed V and J ends, which lost 7 bases and 8 bases, there was a span of 14 bases. CDR1 is SNHLY and CDR2 is FYNNEI in the germline V gene. CDR3 length: 12 amino acids. The chain's CDR3 is CASMRGFGGYTF. CDR3 nucleotides: TGTGCCAGCATGAGGGGCTTTGGGGGCTACACCTTC.

Ten or more counts support this clonotype. The J gene is TRBJ1-4, the V gene TRBV3-1; a weak D match, TRBD1 (6 bases). V lost 1 base, J lost 8 bases, and 8 bases lay in between. This CDR3 comprises 13 residues. Germline values: CDR1 LGHDT, CDR2 YNNKEL (reference sequence). The CDR3 DNA reads TGTGCCAGCAGCCAAGGGGGGGCCGAAAAACTGTTTTTT. Amino acid sequence: CASSQGGAEKLFF.

The sample holds a few counts of this clonotype. The chain couples TRBV5-1 to TRBJ1-1, with D perhaps matching TRBD1 (5 bases). This CDR3 is 14 amino acids long. Trimming pared 3 bases from V and 1 base from J, leaving 10 bases between. Per germline, CDR1 SGHRS and CDR2 YFSETQ. The CDR3 is CASSWDVANTEAFF. In nucleotides, the CDR3 is TGCGCCAGCAGCTGGGACGTAGCGAACACTGAAGCTTTCTTT.

This clonotype was counted once. This rearrangement joins TRBV24-1 to TRBJ1-5; D is uncertain. In germline, CDR1 is KGHDR, CDR2 SFDVKD. Trimming took 4 bases from V and 2 from J, leaving 14 bases between them. The CDR3 is 16 amino acids. CDR3 in amino acids: CATSDPEVGGNQPQHF. CDR3 nucleotides: TGTGCCACCAGTGACCCCGAAGTCGGAGGCAATCAGCCCCAGCATTTT.

In DNA form, the CDR3 reads TGCAGCGTTGATAGCGGACTTGAGCAGTTCTTC. Protein: CSVDSGLEQFF. The chain combines TRBV29-1 with TRBJ2-1; a possible D gene is TRBD2 (6 bases). Per germline, CDR1 SQVTM and CDR2 ANQGSEA. The CDR3 length is 11 residues. The V gene lost 3 bases and the J gene lost 9 bases, with 9 bases spanning the gap.

A few counts support this clonotype. The chain links TRBV12-3 or TRBV12-4 to TRBJ2-3; 11 bases align to TRBD2. Trimming took 6 bases from V and 8 from J; bases not matched to a gene: 7. The CDR3 extends over 14 amino acids. The CDR3 region is CASRSLAGVTTQYF. The CDR3 region has the DNA TGTGCCAGCAGGTCACTAGCGGGGGTTACTACGCAGTATTTT.

This chain links TRBV2 with TRBJ1-5, with 7 bases identical to TRBD1. This CDR3 spans 16 amino acids. Per germline, CDR1 SNHLY and CDR2 FYNNEI. V lost 2 bases to trimming and J lost 1 base; unmatched junction nucleotides: 5. The DNA for the CDR3 is TGTGCCAGCAGTGAACAGGGGGGCCGGAGCAATCAGCCCCAGCATTTT. Translating gives CASSEQGGRSNQPQHF.

V gene TRBV5-1 combines with J gene TRBJ2-7; possible D gene TRBD2, 5 bases. V dropped 1 base and J dropped 4 bases, with 9 bases sitting between them. Germline V gene sequence: CDR1 SGHRS, CDR2 YFSETQ. The CDR3 sequence is 13 residues long. Here the CDR3 reads CASSLLEAYEQYF. CDR3 nucleotides: TGCGCCAGCAGCTTGTTGGAGGCTTACGAGCAGTACTTC.

The rearrangement links TRBV7-2 to TRBJ2-7; TRBD2 might be the D (5 bases). Germline V gene sequence: CDR1 SGHTA, CDR2 FQGNSA. Trimming removed 8 bases at V and 7 bases at J, with 21 bases between. This CDR3 is built from 14 residues. Here the CDR3 reads CASCPGGGDGEQYF. The CDR3 coding sequence is TGTGCCAGCTGTCCAGGAGGAGGAGACGGGGAGCAGTACTTC.

As DNA, the CDR3 is TGCAGCGCAGCCGAGGGACAGTATAATTCACCCCTCCACTTT. Its protein product is CSAAEGQYNSPLHF. The V call is TRBV29-1, the J call TRBJ1-6, with 7 bases that match TRBD1. The ends lost 7 bases at V and 4 bases at J; junction bases unmatched: 7. The germline V gene has CDR1 SQVTM and CDR2 ANQGSEA. This CDR3 contains 14 residues. Combining the CDR3 with reference TRBV29-1 and TRBJ1-6 gives the whole variable domain SAVISQKPSRDICQRGTSLTIQCQVDSQVTMMFWYRQQPGQSLTLIATANQGSEATYESGFVIDKFPISRPNLTFSTLTVSNMSPEDSSIYLCSAAEGQYNSPLHFGNGTRLTVT.

This clonotype appeared a few times. The gene calls are TRBV25-1 and TRBJ1-6, with D tentatively TRBD1 (5 bases). Germline V gene sequence: CDR1 MGHDK, CDR2 SYGVNS. V gave up 4 bases and J gave up 9 bases, with 16 bases separating them. The CDR3 has 15 residues. The CDR3 is CASSAGTVSGSPLHF. The CDR3 bases are TGTGCCAGCAGTGCCGGGACGGTCTCCGGTTCACCCCTCCACTTT.

This sequence joins TRBV11-1 and TRBJ2-2, with TRBD1 matching over 12 bases. The CDR3 is 17 amino acids. V was pared by 7 bases and J by 4 bases, with 10 bases of the junction left unmatched. Germline V gives CDR1 SGHAT, CDR2 FQDESV (reference sequence). The CDR3 DNA is TGTGCCAGCAAGCGGGACAGGGGGCCATTAGGCACCGGGGAGCTGTTTTTT. Its translation: CASKRDRGPLGTGELFF.

The genes are TRBV9 and TRBJ1-3, with D perhaps matching TRBD1 (6 bases). The germline V gene encodes CDR1 SGDLS and CDR2 YYNGEE. V lost 4 bases and J lost 0, with 11 bases in between. There are 15 residues in the CDR3. The CDR3 nucleotides are TGTGCCAGCAGCAGACAGGTTAACTCTGGAAACACCATATATTTT. It encodes CASSRQVNSGNTIYF.

About this clonotype: One end of the junction fails to match germline, which may point to a read error. The V gene is TRBV6-5, the J gene TRBJ2-4; 8 bases fit TRBD2. The DNA matches TRBJ2-5 better at its end, which makes the J call doubtful. CDR1 and CDR2 (germline): MNHEY, SVGAGI. The CDR3 sequence is 15 residues long. CDR3 DNA sequence: TGTGCCGGCAGTTACTCGGGGGGGGCCGGGGAGACCCAGTACTTC. It encodes CAGSYSGGAGETQYF.

V gene TRBV4-1 combines with J gene TRBJ2-1; D is unclear. V dropped 0 bases and J dropped 8 bases, with 14 bases sitting between them. CDR3 size: 15 residues. Germline-derived CDR1 and CDR2 are MGHRA and YSYEKL. The CDR3 spells CASSQEGKVHHEQFF. The CDR3 DNA reads TGCGCCAGCAGCCAAGAGGGTAAGGTTCACCATGAGCAGTTCTTC.